This section outlines one TCR beta chain sequence together with its context. What it binds is not known. The length of the CDR3 is 17 residues. Germline V gene data show CDR1 as MNHNS and CDR2 as SASEGT. Trimming cost V 4 bases and J 3 bases, with 22 bases left between them. The data were obtained in a study of OX40 agonist ivuxolimab in advanced cancers. Assay: immunoSEQ multiplex PCR; the TCRdb copy retains only in-frame clones and omits some. The data contain more than 100,000 clones, about 92% of them seen just once; the ten biggest clones take up roughly 1%. Overall study findings and caveats: Dosing at 0.1 to 3.0 mg/kg was accompanied by clonal expansion of CD4+ and CD8+ blood T cells by week 6. With doses of 0.1-3.0 mg/kg, partial responders showed among the lowest clonal expansion. Still undetermined is the antigen specificity of the expanded peripheral T cells. Among T cells, CD8+ cells averaged more expanded clones than CD4+ cells.

The TCR was taken from an adult with an advanced solid tumor such as melanoma, head and neck, liver or kidney cancer. The V gene is TRBV6-1, the J gene TRBJ2-7; D may be TRBD1 or TRBD2 (8 bases each). This sample comprised CD4+ or CD8+ T cells sorted from blood, obtained in a trial of the OX40 agonist ivuxolimab. CDR3 sequence: CASSGAREGTGNYEQYF. The DNA for the CDR3 is TGTGCCAGCAGTGGGGCCCGGGAGGGGACAGGCAACTACGAGCAGTACTTC.